The 15 T cell receptor beta chains listed next were all sequenced from one sample in a study of blood T cell repertoires in COVID-19. Measured with immunoSEQ multiplex PCR; TCRdb has only the in-frame clones, and not every one. The sample records around 140,000 clones, just over 85% being singletons. Material: peripheral blood. Receptors were obtained from a woman aged 55 to 70 with acute or convalescent COVID-19.

This chain links TRBV19 with TRBJ2-2; the match to TRBD1 covers 9 bases. CDR1 and CDR2 from the germline V gene are LNHDA and SQIVND (reference sequence). This CDR3 has 16 residues. The trim removed 4 bases at V and 2 bases at J, leaving 5 bases unmatched. Here the CDR3 DNA reads TGTGCCAGTAGTACTCTGGGACAGGGAAACACCGGGGAGCTGTTTTTT. This translates into CASSTLGQGNTGELFF. Full variable domain (outside the CDR3, taken from reference TRBV19 and TRBJ2-2): DGGITQSPKYLFRKEGQNVTLSCEQNLNHDAMYWYRQDPGQGLRLIYYSQIVNDFQKGDIAEGYSVSREKKESFPLTVTSAQKNPTAFYLCASSTLGQGNTGELFFGEGSRLTVL.

This clone was counted once. The genes are TRBV27 and TRBJ1-2, with D unclear. Germline V gene lookup returns CDR1 MNHEY and CDR2 SMNVEV (reference sequence). Trimming removed 3 bases from V and 2 bases from J, with 7 bases in between. The length of the CDR3 is 13 residues. The CDR3 sequence: CASSLRENYGYTF. CDR3 DNA: TGTGCCAGCAGTTTGAGGGAGAACTATGGCTACACCTTC.

The CDR3: CASSLRLSLWTEAFF. The CDR3 DNA reads TGTGCCAGCAGTTTGCGGCTGAGTCTGTGGACTGAAGCTTTCTTT. This chain uses TRBV6-2 or TRBV6-3 with TRBJ1-1; no clear D gene. The CDR3 loop spans 15 amino acids. The germline V and J ends were trimmed by 4 bases and 5 bases, with 17 bases remaining between them. Germline V lookup: CDR1 MNHEY, CDR2 SVGEGT.

V is TRBV28 and J is TRBJ2-2; D is possibly TRBD1 (5 bases). Germline V gene data show CDR1 as MDHEN and CDR2 as SYDVKM. This CDR3 is 15 amino acids long. V lost 2 bases, J lost 1 base, and 8 bases lay in between. The CDR3 DNA follows: TGTGCCAGCAGTTTACTAACAGGGAACACCGGGGAGCTGTTTTTT. Its translation: CASSLLTGNTGELFF.

The CDR3 here is CASSSPGGSDTQYF. The CDR3 nucleotides read TGTGCCAGTAGTTCCCCGGGGGGGTCAGATACGCAGTATTTT. The gene calls are TRBV19 and TRBJ2-3; 8 bases match TRBD2. From germline, CDR1 is LNHDA and CDR2 SQIVND (reference sequence). The V segment lost 5 bases and the J segment 4 bases; nucleotides outside the gene matches: 5. CDR3 length: 14 amino acids. Looking up the rest from reference TRBV19 and TRBJ2-3 gives the full variable domain: DGGITQSPKYLFRKEGQNVTLSCEQNLNHDAMYWYRQDPGQGLRLIYYSQIVNDFQKGDIAEGYSVSREKKESFPLTVTSAQKNPTAFYLCASSSPGGSDTQYFGPGTRLTVL.

Concerning this clone itself: This CDR3 is also generated by other DNA sequences in the sample. For the CDR3, the DNA is TGTGCCATCAGGACAGGGGGCACAGATACGCAGTATTTT. This translates into CAIRTGGTDTQYF. This chain links TRBV10-3 with TRBJ2-3, with 8 bases lining up with TRBD1. V was pared by 6 bases and J by 1 base, with 0 bases of the junction left unmatched. CDR3 length equals 13 residues. The germline gives CDR1 ENHRY, CDR2 SYGVKD.

This chain links TRBV30 with TRBJ1-2, with a tentative D call TRBD1 (5 bases). CDR1 is GTSNPN, CDR2 SVGIG, per germline (reference sequence). This CDR3 comprises 14 residues. Trimming left V 4 bases short and J 4 bases short, with 16 bases between. The CDR3 DNA reads TGTGCCTGGACCCGGGGAGGGGCAGGCTATGGCTACACCTTC. The encoded protein is CAWTRGGAGYGYTF.

The CDR3 sequence: CASSLVGIPSYEQYF. The CDR3 DNA follows: TGCGCCAGCAGCTTGGTCGGGATCCCATCCTACGAGCAGTACTTC. This chain connects TRBV5-1 to TRBJ2-7, with a weak D call TRBD2 (5 bases). Trimming removed 0 bases at V and 1 base at J, with 11 bases between. Germline V gene sequence: CDR1 SGHRS, CDR2 YFSETQ. This CDR3 region has 15 residues.

The chain combines TRBV5-1 with TRBJ1-2; D is possibly TRBD1 (5 bases). The CDR3 runs to 16 residues. V was clipped by 4 bases and J by 4 bases, with 20 bases between them. From germline, CDR1 is SGHRS and CDR2 YFSETQ. CDR3 sequence: CASSQQGPVQGYGYTF. DNA for the CDR3: TGCGCCAGCAGCCAGCAAGGACCAGTGCAGGGCTATGGCTACACCTTC.

The chain links TRBV6-5 to TRBJ1-4; D might be TRBD1 (5 bases). The germline V and J ends were trimmed by 6 bases and 3 bases, with 8 bases remaining between them. Germline V CDR1 and CDR2: MNHEY, SVGAGI. This CDR3 contains 13 residues. The CDR3 DNA follows: TGTGCCAGCAGCCTCAGGGCTAATGAAAAACTGTTTTTT. It translates to CASSLRANEKLFF.

The sample holds one count of this clone. The chain carries TRBV5-1 and TRBJ2-7; no clear D gene. The CDR3 runs 15 residues. The germline gives CDR1 SGHRS, CDR2 YFSETQ. V was shortened by 4 bases and J by 4 bases, with 18 bases between the two germline ends. Written as DNA, the CDR3 is TGCGCCAGCAGCCCCTCCTCGGCAGCGCTGTACGAGCAGTACTTC. This translates into CASSPSSAALYEQYF.

This chain links TRBV19 with TRBJ1-5; D uncertain. CDR3 size: 13 residues. V dropped 7 bases and J dropped 2 bases, with 9 bases sitting between them. The germline CDR1 and CDR2 sequences are LNHDA and SQIVND (reference sequence). CDR3 sequence: CASTSQGNQPQHF. The CDR3 nucleotides are TGTGCCAGTACGAGCCAGGGCAATCAGCCCCAGCATTTT.

The chain joins TRBV27 to TRBJ2-7; 9 bases line up with TRBD1. The V segment lost 5 bases and the J segment 2 bases; nucleotides outside the gene matches: 4. From germline, CDR1 is MNHEY and CDR2 SMNVEV (reference sequence). This CDR3 region has 14 residues. This CDR3 is CASSRQGGTYEQYF. The DNA of the CDR3 is TGTGCCAGCAGTCGACAGGGGGGAACCTACGAGCAGTACTTC.

This clone has more than one count but fewer than ten. The V call is TRBV5-1, the J call TRBJ2-2; D is possibly TRBD1 (6 bases). Germline assignment: CDR1 SGHRS and CDR2 YFSETQ. This CDR3 spans 15 amino acids. V lost 0 bases to trimming and J lost 4 bases, with 10 bases between them. CDR3 amino acids: CASSLGAGATGELFF. DNA of the CDR3: TGCGCCAGCAGCTTGGGGGCAGGGGCCACCGGGGAGCTGTTTTTT.

The chain couples TRBV30 to TRBJ1-1; unclear D gene. The V and J ends lost 3 bases and 7 bases respectively, with 9 bases between them. This CDR3 region has 11 residues. Germline V gene sequence: CDR1 GTSNPN, CDR2 SVGIG (reference sequence). The CDR3 coding sequence is TGTGCCTGGAGGGAGGAGCTTGAAGCTTTCTTT. Its translation is CAWREELEAFF.